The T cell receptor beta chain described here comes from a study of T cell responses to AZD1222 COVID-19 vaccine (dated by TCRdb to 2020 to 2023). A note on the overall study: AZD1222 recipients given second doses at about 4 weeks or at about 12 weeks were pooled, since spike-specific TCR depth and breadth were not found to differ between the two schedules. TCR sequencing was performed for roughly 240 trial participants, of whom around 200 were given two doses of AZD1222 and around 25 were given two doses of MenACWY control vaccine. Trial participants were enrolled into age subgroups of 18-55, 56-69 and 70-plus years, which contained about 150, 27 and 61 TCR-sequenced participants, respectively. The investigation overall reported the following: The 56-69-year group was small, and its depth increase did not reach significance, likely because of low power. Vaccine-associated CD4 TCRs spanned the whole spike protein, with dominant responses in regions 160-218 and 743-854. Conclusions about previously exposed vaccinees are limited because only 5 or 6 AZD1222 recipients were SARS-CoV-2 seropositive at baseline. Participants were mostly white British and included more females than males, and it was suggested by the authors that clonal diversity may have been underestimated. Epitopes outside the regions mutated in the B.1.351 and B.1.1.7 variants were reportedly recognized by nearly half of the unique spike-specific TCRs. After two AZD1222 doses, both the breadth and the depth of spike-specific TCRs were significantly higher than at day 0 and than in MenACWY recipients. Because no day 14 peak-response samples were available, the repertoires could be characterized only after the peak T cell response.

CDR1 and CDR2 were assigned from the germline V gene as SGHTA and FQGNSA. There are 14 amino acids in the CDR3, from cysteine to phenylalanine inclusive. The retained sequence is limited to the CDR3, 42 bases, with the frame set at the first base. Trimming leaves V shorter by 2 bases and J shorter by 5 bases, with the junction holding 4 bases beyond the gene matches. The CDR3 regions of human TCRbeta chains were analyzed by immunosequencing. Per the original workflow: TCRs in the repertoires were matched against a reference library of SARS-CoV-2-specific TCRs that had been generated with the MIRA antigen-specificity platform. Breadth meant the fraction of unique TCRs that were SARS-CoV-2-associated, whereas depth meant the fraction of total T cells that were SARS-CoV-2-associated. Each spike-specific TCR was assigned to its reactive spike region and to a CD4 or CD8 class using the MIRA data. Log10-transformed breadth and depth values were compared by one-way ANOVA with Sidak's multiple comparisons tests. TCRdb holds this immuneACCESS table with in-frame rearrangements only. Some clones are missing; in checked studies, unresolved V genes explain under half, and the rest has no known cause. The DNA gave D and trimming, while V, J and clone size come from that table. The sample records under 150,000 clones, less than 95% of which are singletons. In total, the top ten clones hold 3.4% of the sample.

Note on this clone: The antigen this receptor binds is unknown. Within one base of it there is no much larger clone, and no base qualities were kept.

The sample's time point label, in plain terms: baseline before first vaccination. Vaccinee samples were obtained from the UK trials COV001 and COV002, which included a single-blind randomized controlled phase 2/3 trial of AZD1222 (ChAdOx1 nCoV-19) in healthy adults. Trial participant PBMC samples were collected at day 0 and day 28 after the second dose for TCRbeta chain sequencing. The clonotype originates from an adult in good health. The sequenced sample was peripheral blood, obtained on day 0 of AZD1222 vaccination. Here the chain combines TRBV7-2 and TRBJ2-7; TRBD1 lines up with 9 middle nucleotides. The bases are TGTGCCAGCAGCTTAAACAGGGGGCCTAACGAGCAGTACTTC. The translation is CASSLNRGPNEQYF.